The 13 T cell receptor beta chains reported below all come from one sample, sequenced in a study of cytotoxic CD8 clonotypes in ibrutinib-treated CLL. The repertoire was sequenced with immunoSEQ multiplex PCR; TCRdb's copy has only in-frame clones and lacks some. The sample carries under 150,000 clones, approximately 90% recorded once. The sample was PBMCs, taken after 12 months of ibrutinib treatment. These receptors were obtained from a human donor with chronic lymphocytic leukemia.

V gene TRBV30 combines with J gene TRBJ1-4; 7 nucleotides agree with TRBD1. Germline CDR1 is GTSNPN and CDR2 is SVGIG (reference sequence). V lost 7 bases, J lost 1 base, and 3 bases stayed unmatched. The CDR3 covers 13 residues. The CDR3 coding sequence is TGTGCCTTCAGGGGGAGAACTAATGAAAAACTGTTTTTT. Translating it yields CAFRGRTNEKLFF.

The rearrangement joins TRBV28 to TRBJ2-5, with D perhaps TRBD2 (5 bases). CDR1 and CDR2 from the germline V gene are MDHEN and SYDVKM. The V end was cut by 3 bases, the J end by 2 bases, with 10 bases between. This CDR3 is 14 amino acids long. CDR3 region: CASSFRDEQETQYF. DNA of the CDR3: TGTGCCAGCAGTTTCCGGGATGAACAAGAGACCCAGTACTTC. Supplemented by reference TRBV28 and TRBJ2-5, the full variable domain reads DVKVTQSSRYLVKRTGEKVFLECVQDMDHENMFWYRQDPGLGLRLIYFSYDVKMKEKGDIPEGYSVSREKKERFSLILESASTNQTSMYLCASSFRDEQETQYFGPGTRLLVL.

The V call is TRBV14, the J call TRBJ1-2; tentative D call: TRBD1 (5 bases). The V and J ends lost 4 bases and 1 base respectively, with 10 bases between them. CDR1 is SGHDN, CDR2 FVKESK, per germline. CDR3 length: 14 residues. Written as DNA, the CDR3 is TGTGCCAGCAGCCGAGGGACTCTTAACTATGGCTACACCTTC. This gives the protein CASSRGTLNYGYTF.

The chain carries TRBV10-3 and TRBJ2-7; D is possibly TRBD1 (6 bases). The CDR3 runs 16 residues. Looked up from germline, CDR1 is ENHRY and CDR2 is SYGVKD. V was pared by 4 bases and J by 2 bases, with 18 bases between. Here the CDR3 DNA reads TGTGCCATCAGTGGTGGGGGACGGACAGTCGCCTACGAGCAGTACTTC. This encodes CAISGGGRTVAYEQYF.

The table lists this clone with a count of one. The V and J genes are TRBV28 and TRBJ1-4; TRBD1 agrees at 7 bases. V was pared by 5 bases and J by 7 bases, with 10 bases of the junction left unmatched. CDR3 length: 15 amino acids. From germline, CDR1 is MDHEN and CDR2 SYDVKM. CDR3 protein: CASSQTGTVSEKLFF. The CDR3 region has the DNA TGTGCCAGCAGTCAGACCGGGACAGTCTCTGAAAAACTGTTTTTT. Based on the CDR3 plus reference TRBV28 and TRBJ1-4, the full variable domain is DVKVTQSSRYLVKRTGEKVFLECVQDMDHENMFWYRQDPGLGLRLIYFSYDVKMKEKGDIPEGYSVSREKKERFSLILESASTNQTSMYLCASSQTGTVSEKLFFGSGTQLSVL.

This clone was found once. CDR3 in DNA: TGCAGCGTTGTTTCTCCATCAGATACGCAGTATTTT. This codes for CSVVSPSDTQYF. The chain joins TRBV29-1 to TRBJ2-3, with unresolved D. The CDR3 has 12 residues. Per the germline V gene, CDR1 is SQVTM and CDR2 is ANQGSEA. The germline V and J ends were trimmed by 4 bases and 4 bases, with 9 bases remaining between them.

The CDR3 DNA follows: TGTGCCAGCTCACCACCGGGACAGGGAAATGAAAAACTGTTTTTT. This gives the protein CASSPPGQGNEKLFF. The rearrangement joins TRBV18 to TRBJ1-4; 9 bases match TRBD1. The V and J ends lost 0 bases and 5 bases, in that order; junction bases with no gene match: 1. Germline V gene sequence: CDR1 KGHSH, CDR2 LQKENI. CDR3 length: 15 residues.

The chain carries TRBV9 and TRBJ2-1; TRBD1 matches at 7 bases. Per the germline V gene, CDR1 is SGDLS and CDR2 is YYNGEE. V lost 3 bases, J lost 8 bases, and 5 bases stayed unmatched. The length of the CDR3 is 13 residues. The CDR3 sequence: CASSALTGDEQFF. CDR3 sequence (DNA): TGTGCCAGCAGCGCCCTTACAGGGGATGAGCAGTTCTTC. The full variable domain, with the rest looked up from reference TRBV9 and TRBJ2-1, is DSGVTQTPKHLITATGQRVTLRCSPRSGDLSVYWYQQSLDQGLQFLIQYYNGEERAKGNILERFSAQQFPDLHSELNLSSLELGDSALYFCASSALTGDEQFFGPGTRLTVL.

This chain uses TRBV6-6 with TRBJ2-7; the D gene is possibly TRBD1 (5 bases). Trimming shortened V by 2 bases and J by 4 bases, and 12 bases separated the two germline ends. The CDR3 contains 14 residues. CDR1 MNHNY and CDR2 SVGAGI come from the germline V gene (reference sequence). The CDR3 spells CASSYRGLGYEQYF. CDR3 DNA: TGTGCCAGCAGTTACAGGGGATTGGGGTACGAGCAGTACTTC.

The chain has TRBV9 and TRBJ2-1, with 9 bases that match TRBD2. The CDR3 runs 15 residues. V lost 0 bases and J lost 3; bases outside the gene matches: 1. Germline V gene sequence: CDR1 SGDLS, CDR2 YYNGEE. The CDR3 nucleotides are TGTGCCAGCAGCGTAGCTAGCGGGGACTACAATGAGCAGTTCTTC. Amino acids: CASSVASGDYNEQFF. The full variable domain, rest sourced from reference TRBV9 and TRBJ2-1, is DSGVTQTPKHLITATGQRVTLRCSPRSGDLSVYWYQQSLDQGLQFLIQYYNGEERAKGNILERFSAQQFPDLHSELNLSSLELGDSALYFCASSVASGDYNEQFFGPGTRLTVL.

The chain employs TRBV27 and TRBJ2-7; no clear D. V was pared by 1 base and J by 0 bases, with 7 bases between. Germline V gives CDR1 MNHEY, CDR2 SMNVEV (reference sequence). The CDR3 consists of 14 residues. Here the CDR3 DNA reads TGTGCCAGCAGTTTATTCCTCAGCTCCTACGAGCAGTACTTC. Encoded protein: CASSLFLSSYEQYF.

The chain links TRBV10-3 to TRBJ1-1, with D perhaps matching TRBD1 (5 bases). The CDR3 covers 15 residues. Trimming pared 0 bases from V and 5 bases from J, leaving 13 bases between. Germline V gene sequence: CDR1 ENHRY, CDR2 SYGVKD. The CDR3 region is CAISESPGGETEAFF. The CDR3 DNA reads TGTGCCATCAGTGAGTCACCCGGGGGGGAAACTGAAGCTTTCTTT.

The chain combines TRBV6-5 with TRBJ2-3; D is possibly TRBD1 (6 bases). The CDR3 is 16 amino acids. The germline V and J ends were trimmed by 2 bases and 9 bases, with 21 bases remaining between them. Germline CDR1 MNHEY, CDR2 SVGAGI. The CDR3 spells CASSYALGGPLRTQYF. The CDR3 DNA reads TGTGCCAGCAGTTACGCGCTAGGGGGACCCCTGAGGACGCAGTATTTT.